Listed here are 29 T cell receptor beta chains from one sample, sequenced in a study of cytomegalovirus exposure and HLA in healthy donors. It was with 60 Vbeta and 13 Jbeta primers that the PCR ran. Only in-frame clones appear in the TCRdb table, and some are missing; sequencing was by immunoSEQ multiplex PCR. The data show about 150,000 clones, around 88% seen once. The sequenced material came from PBMCs. All receptors derive from a woman younger than 35 in good health and CMV-seronegative.

The chain employs TRBV14 and TRBJ2-2; D is unclear. There are 15 residues in the CDR3. V was clipped by 5 bases and J by 7 bases, with 17 bases between them. The germline V gene encodes CDR1 SGHDN and CDR2 FVKESK. The CDR3 nucleotides read TGTGCCAGCAGCTGGTTGGGCGTAAGGAACGGGGAGCTGTTTTTT. Amino acids: CASSWLGVRNGELFF.

This chain connects TRBV5-8 to TRBJ1-5, with D hard to call. With 0 bases removed from V and 6 bases from J, the gap between germline ends came to 13 bases. CDR3 length: 15 amino acids. Per germline, CDR1 SGHTS and CDR2 YDEGEE. The CDR3 nucleotides read TGTGCCAGCAGCTTGGGCGCGAAGTCGAGTCAGCCCCAGCATTTT. This encodes CASSLGAKSSQPQHF.

The gene calls are TRBV2 and TRBJ2-7; 14 bases map to TRBD2. Germline values: CDR1 SNHLY, CDR2 FYNNEI. Germline trimming cut 5 bases from V and 4 bases from J; bases unmatched to any gene: 7. The length of the CDR3 is 16 residues. As DNA, the CDR3 is TGTGCCAGCAGTCGGGGGACTAGCGGGGGTGTATACGAGCAGTACTTC. Translated: CASSRGTSGGVYEQYF.

The rearrangement uses TRBV6-6 and TRBJ1-5; tentative D call: TRBD1 (6 bases). This CDR3 is 14 amino acids long. The ends were cut back, 6 bases at V and 3 bases at J, with 12 bases in the middle. Germline V CDR1 and CDR2: MNHNY, SVGAGI (reference sequence). The CDR3 nucleotides are TGTGCCAGCAGAGAGGGGGGGAACAATCAGCCCCAGCATTTT. As protein: CASREGGNNQPQHF.

The chain uses TRBV4-1 and TRBJ2-2, with a possible D match to TRBD2 (5 bases). The V gene's germline CDR1 is MGHRA and CDR2 YSYEKL. The V end was cut by 4 bases, the J end by 6 bases, with 9 bases between. CDR3 length equals 13 residues. In DNA, the CDR3 is TGCGCCAGCAGCCTTTCCGGGGCCGGGGAGCTGTTTTTT. Its translation is CASSLSGAGELFF.

The chain recombines TRBV29-1 with TRBJ2-7, with TRBD1 matching over 7 bases. From germline, CDR1 is SQVTM and CDR2 ANQGSEA. This CDR3 region has 12 residues. V lost 5 bases, J lost 6 bases, and 7 bases stayed unmatched. As DNA, the CDR3 is TGCAGCGTTACCCTCGAGGGGGCCGAGCAGTACTTC. Translating it yields CSVTLEGAEQYF.

This rearrangement joins TRBV9 to TRBJ2-6, with D unresolved. V was pared by 2 bases and J by 12 bases, with 6 bases between. CDR1 and CDR2 (germline): SGDLS, YYNGEE. The CDR3 covers 11 residues. The CDR3 protein is CASSVSSVLTF. DNA of the CDR3: TGTGCCAGCAGCGTCTCGTCCGTCCTGACTTTC.

The chain employs TRBV7-9 and TRBJ2-2, with D possibly TRBD1 on 7 matching bases. V was shortened by 2 bases and J by 5 bases, with 18 bases between the two germline ends. The CDR3 covers 17 residues. Germline loops: CDR1 SEHNR, CDR2 FQNEAQ (reference sequence). The DNA of the CDR3 is TGTGCCAGCAGCTTAAGGAACCCCTCAGGGGGGACCGGGGAGCTGTTTTTT. This sequence encodes CASSLRNPSGGTGELFF. Together with reference TRBV7-9 and TRBJ2-2, the CDR3 gives the full variable domain: DTGVSQNPRHKITKRGQNVTFRCDPISEHNRLYWYRQTLGQGPEFLTYFQNEAQLEKSRLLSDRFSAERPKGSFSTLEIQRTEQGDSAMYLCASSLRNPSGGTGELFFGEGSRLTVL.

Remarks on this clone: One end of the junction does not line up with germline, which may come from a read error. Other DNA variants within this sample encode the same CDR3. The chain carries TRBV5-6 and TRBJ2-5; tentatively, D is TRBD2 (6 bases). Per the germline V gene, CDR1 is SGHDT and CDR2 is YYEEEE. The CDR3 covers 13 residues. The CDR3: CASSLVPGETQYF. CDR3 nucleotide sequence: TGTGCCAGCAGCTTGGTACCGGGGGAGACTCAGTACTTC.

As regards this clone: Without the conserved terminal phenylalanine or tryptophan, this CDR3 likely stems from a read error. J is TRBJ1-2 and V is TRBV18; 8 bases are a match to TRBD1. CDR3 length: 15 amino acids. Unmatched junction bases numbered 7, after V lost 3 bases and J lost 4 bases. Germline assignment: CDR1 KGHSH and CDR2 LQKENI. The CDR3 reads CASSPDRGNAYGYTL. The DNA for the CDR3 is TGTGCCAGCTCACCCGACAGGGGAAACGCCTATGGCTACACCCTC.

This clone was recorded once. The chain joins TRBV29-1 to TRBJ2-3; D is uncertain. This CDR3 has 12 residues. Germline assignment: CDR1 SQVTM and CDR2 ANQGSEA. Trimming took 4 bases from V and 3 from J, leaving 8 bases between them. CDR3 protein: CSVVADTDTQYF. Here the CDR3 DNA reads TGCAGCGTTGTGGCGGATACAGATACGCAGTATTTT.

There are a few counts of this clone. The J gene is TRBJ2-7, the V gene TRBV6-6, with TRBD1 matching 7 bases. CDR3 length: 13 residues. V lost 5 bases to trimming and J lost 6 bases; unmatched junction nucleotides: 7. Germline V CDR1 and CDR2: MNHNY, SVGAGI (reference sequence). The CDR3 spells CASSTTTGTEQYF. The CDR3 DNA reads as TGTGCCAGCAGTACGACGACAGGGACCGAGCAGTACTTC.

The rearrangement links TRBV11-1 to TRBJ2-7, with a weak D call TRBD2 (5 bases). The CDR3 spans 13 residues. The ends were cut back, 1 base at V and 2 bases at J, with 6 bases in the middle. Germline CDR1 is SGHAT and CDR2 is FQDESV (reference sequence). The CDR3 spells CASSLGEPYEQYF. CDR3 sequence (DNA): TGTGCCAGCAGCTTAGGGGAGCCCTACGAGCAGTACTTC.

This rearrangement joins TRBV7-2 to TRBJ2-5, with D hard to call. Per germline, CDR1 SGHTA and CDR2 FQGNSA. Between the trimmed V and J ends, which lost 5 bases and 5 bases, there was a span of 6 bases. CDR3 size: 11 residues. This chain's CDR3 is CASSERETQYF. The CDR3 DNA reads TGTGCCAGCAGCGAGAGGGAGACCCAGTACTTC.

In nucleotides, the CDR3 is TGTGCCAGCAGTTACAGTCGAAACTCCTACAATGAGCAGTTCTTC. It specifies CASSYSRNSYNEQFF. The J gene is TRBJ2-1, the V gene TRBV27, with D unresolved. V shed 4 bases and J shed 0 bases, with 10 bases lying between them. The CDR3 spans 15 residues. Germline assignment: CDR1 MNHEY and CDR2 SMNVEV (reference sequence).

The V gene is TRBV7-2, the J gene TRBJ1-1, with D maybe TRBD1 (5 bases). Germline CDR1 and CDR2: SGHTA and FQGNSA. This CDR3 region has 12 residues. Trimming pared 5 bases from V and 8 bases from J, leaving 12 bases between. This chain's CDR3 is CASSLSTEEAFF. The CDR3 DNA follows: TGTGCCAGCAGCCTATCGACAGAAGAAGCTTTCTTT.

The count of this clone is one. The chain has TRBV28 and TRBJ1-2; TRBD1 might be the D (6 bases). The CDR3 covers 13 residues. Trimming stripped 0 bases from V and 7 bases from J, with 9 bases between. Germline V gene data show CDR1 as MDHEN and CDR2 as SYDVKM. The CDR3 DNA follows: TGTGCCAGCAGTTTATGGGCAGGGGCTGGCTACACCTTC. It translates to CASSLWAGAGYTF.

The sample holds one count of this clone. The rearrangement joins TRBV21-1 to TRBJ2-1; the table's D call of TRBD2 was not tested on the DNA. TRBV21-1 represents a pseudogene. CDR3 length equals 11 residues. CDR3 bases: TGTGCCAGCAGCAAGAGCGTCAAGCAGTTCTTC. Its protein is CASSKSVKQFF.

This rearrangement joins TRBV5-1 to TRBJ2-2; D unresolved. Germline V gene lookup returns CDR1 SGHRS and CDR2 YFSETQ. The CDR3 length is 14 residues. The V end was cut by 6 bases, the J end by 5 bases, with 14 bases between. The DNA for the CDR3 is TGCGCCAGCATACCCAGCGCTAGTACCGGGGAGCTGTTTTTT. This translates into CASIPSASTGELFF.

The chain joins TRBV6-6 to TRBJ1-5; no clear D. V was trimmed by 0 bases and J by 1 base, leaving 10 bases between them. Germline loops: CDR1 MNHNY, CDR2 SVGAGI (reference sequence). The CDR3 spans 16 residues. CDR3 nucleotides: TGTGCCAGCAGTTACTCGCTGTTTCGGAGCAATCAGCCCCAGCATTTT. It translates to CASSYSLFRSNQPQHF.

The chain joins TRBV27 to TRBJ2-7, with 8 bases lining up with TRBD2. After removal of 5 bases from V and 4 bases from J, the junction contained 13 bases not matched to a gene. Germline loops: CDR1 MNHEY, CDR2 SMNVEV (reference sequence). This CDR3 spans 16 amino acids. CDR3 region: CASSLPPREGRYEQYF. The CDR3 bases are TGTGCCAGCAGTCTCCCCCCCCGGGAGGGCCGTTACGAGCAGTACTTC.

This rearrangement joins TRBV27 to TRBJ2-1, with a tentative D call TRBD2 (5 bases). Trimming removed 0 bases from V and 4 bases from J, with 13 bases in between. This CDR3 spans 16 amino acids. Germline CDR1 and CDR2: MNHEY and SMNVEV (reference sequence). CDR3 nucleotide sequence: TGTGCCAGCAGTTTATCGTCCAGGCCGGGGTACAATGAGCAGTTCTTC. This codes for CASSLSSRPGYNEQFF.

CDR3 protein: CASSRGTSVADTQYF. CDR3 bases: TGCGCCAGCAGCAGGGGGACTAGCGTCGCAGATACGCAGTATTTT. The rearrangement uses TRBV5-1 and TRBJ2-3; 10 positions match TRBD2. Per the germline V gene, CDR1 is SGHRS and CDR2 is YFSETQ. Losses at the gene ends were 4 bases for V and 4 bases for J; bases not matched to a gene: 6. The CDR3 has 15 residues. Based on the CDR3 plus reference TRBV5-1 and TRBJ2-3, the full variable domain is KAGVTQTPRYLIKTRGQQVTLSCSPISGHRSVSWYQQTPGQGLQFLFEYFSETQRNKGNFPGRFSGRQFSNSRSEMNVSTLELGDSALYLCASSRGTSVADTQYFGPGTRLTVL.

Of note for this clone: An end of the junction differs from the germline gene, which may be a read error. The chain has TRBV7-9 and TRBJ2-2; unclear D gene. The CDR3 covers 17 residues. Germline loops: CDR1 SEHNR, CDR2 FQNEAQ (reference sequence). The CDR3 loop is CSSSFSDWFTNTGELFF. Here the CDR3 DNA reads TGTTCCAGCAGCTTTTCTGACTGGTTTACGAACACCGGGGAGCTGTTTTTT.

The chain has TRBV27 and TRBJ1-1; D gene ambiguous. From germline, CDR1 is MNHEY and CDR2 SMNVEV (reference sequence). This CDR3 has 11 residues. Trimming removed 6 bases from V and 1 base from J, with 3 bases in between. CDR3 region: CASRQNTEAFF. The CDR3 DNA sequence: TGTGCCAGCAGACAGAACACTGAAGCTTTCTTT.

The chain has TRBV14 and TRBJ2-1, with 8 bases that match TRBD1. The V gene's germline CDR1 is SGHDN and CDR2 FVKESK. With 0 bases clipped from V and 5 bases from J, the junction kept 6 bases outside the gene matches. The CDR3 has 16 amino acids. CDR3 residues: CASSQDRDRTNNEQFF. CDR3 coding DNA: TGTGCCAGCAGCCAAGATCGGGACAGGACTAACAATGAGCAGTTCTTC. Complete variable domain (other parts from reference TRBV14 and TRBJ2-1): EAGVTQFPSHSVIEKGQTVTLRCDPISGHDNLYWYRRVMGKEIKFLLHFVKESKQDESGMPNNRFLAERTGGTYSTLKVQPAELEDSGVYFCASSQDRDRTNNEQFFGPGTRLTVL.

The sample holds one count of this clone. The chain carries TRBV2 and TRBJ2-1, with 10 bases identical to TRBD2. Trimming at V came to 8 bases and at J to 5 bases, leaving 9 bases not matched to a gene. The CDR3 totals 15 residues. Germline CDR1 SNHLY, CDR2 FYNNEI. As DNA, the CDR3 is TGTGCCAGCGGCCCCAGGACTAGCGGACACAATGAGCAGTTCTTC. Translating gives CASGPRTSGHNEQFF.

This clone was detected once. J is TRBJ2-2 and V is TRBV27, with 13 bases that match TRBD2. Germline V CDR1 and CDR2: MNHEY, SMNVEV (reference sequence). The CDR3 extends over 18 amino acids. V was pared by 8 bases and J by 5 bases, with 14 bases of the junction left unmatched. Here the CDR3 DNA reads TGTGCCAGCCTAGGGTCCAGAACTAGCGGGAGGGTTACCGGGGAGCTGTTTTTT. Protein product: CASLGSRTSGRVTGELFF.

The CDR3 loop reads CASASGGQGAQGTDTQYF. DNA of the CDR3: TGTGCCAGCGCTTCAGGCGGACAGGGGGCACAGGGGACAGATACGCAGTATTTT. V and J are TRBV28 and TRBJ2-3; TRBD1 matches at 11 bases. Looked up from germline, CDR1 is MDHEN and CDR2 is SYDVKM. Trimming at V came to 8 bases and at J to 3 bases, leaving 16 bases not matched to a gene. CDR3 length: 18 amino acids.